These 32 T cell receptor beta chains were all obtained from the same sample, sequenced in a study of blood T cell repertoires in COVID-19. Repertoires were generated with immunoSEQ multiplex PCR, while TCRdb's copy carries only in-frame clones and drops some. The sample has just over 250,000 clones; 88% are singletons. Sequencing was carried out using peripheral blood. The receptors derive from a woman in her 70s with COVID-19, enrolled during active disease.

DNA of the CDR3: TGCGCCAGCAGCCAAGATCCTGGACTCCTCTACGAGCAGTACTTC. It translates to CASSQDPGLLYEQYF. The chain is built from TRBV4-3 and TRBJ2-7, with D perhaps TRBD2 (5 bases). With 0 bases removed from V and 3 bases from J, the gap between germline ends came to 12 bases. The CDR3 sequence is 15 residues long. CDR1 is LGHNA, CDR2 YSLEER, per germline.

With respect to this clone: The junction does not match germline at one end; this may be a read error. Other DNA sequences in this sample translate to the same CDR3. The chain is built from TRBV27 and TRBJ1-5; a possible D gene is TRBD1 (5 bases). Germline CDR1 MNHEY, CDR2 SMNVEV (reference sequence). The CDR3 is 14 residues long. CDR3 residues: CASSLPGNNQPQHF. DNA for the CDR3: TGCGCCAGCAGTTTACCAGGGAACAATCAGCCCCAGCATTTT.

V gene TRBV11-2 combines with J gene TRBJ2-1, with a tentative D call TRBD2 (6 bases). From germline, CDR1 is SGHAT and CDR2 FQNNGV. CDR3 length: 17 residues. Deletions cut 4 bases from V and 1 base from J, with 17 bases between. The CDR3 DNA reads TGTGCCAGCAGCTCCCACCCCGGGGGAGGTTCCTACAATGAGCAGTTCTTC. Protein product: CASSSHPGGGSYNEQFF. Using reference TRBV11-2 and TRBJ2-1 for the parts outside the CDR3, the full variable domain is EAGVAQSPRYKIIEKRQSVAFWCNPISGHATLYWYQQILGQGPKLLIQFQNNGVVDDSQLPKDRFSAERLKGVDSTLKIQPAKLEDSAVYLCASSSHPGGGSYNEQFFGPGTRLTVL.

CDR3 bases: TGCGCCAGCAGAAGGTCTCGGGAGGGCCTGGAGACCCAGTACTTC. Protein: CASRRSREGLETQYF. The chain links TRBV5-1 to TRBJ2-5; 8 positions agree with TRBD2. Per germline, CDR1 SGHRS and CDR2 YFSETQ. CDR3 length equals 15 residues. Trimming removed 5 bases from V and 5 bases from J; junction bases left unmatched: 11.

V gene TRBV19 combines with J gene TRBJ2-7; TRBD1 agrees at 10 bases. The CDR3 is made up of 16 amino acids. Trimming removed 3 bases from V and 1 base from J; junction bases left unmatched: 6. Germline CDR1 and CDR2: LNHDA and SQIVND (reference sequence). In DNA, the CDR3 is TGTGCCAGTAGTATTGTGGTGGGACAGGGGTCCTACGAGCAGTACTTC. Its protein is CASSIVVGQGSYEQYF.

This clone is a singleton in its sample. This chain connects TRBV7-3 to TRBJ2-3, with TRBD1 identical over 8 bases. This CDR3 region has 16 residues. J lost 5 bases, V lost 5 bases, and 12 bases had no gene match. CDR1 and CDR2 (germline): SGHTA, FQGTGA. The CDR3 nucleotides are TGTGCCAGCAGCGTCTCAGGGGGCGTAGGAGAAGATACGCAGTATTTT. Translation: CASSVSGGVGEDTQYF.

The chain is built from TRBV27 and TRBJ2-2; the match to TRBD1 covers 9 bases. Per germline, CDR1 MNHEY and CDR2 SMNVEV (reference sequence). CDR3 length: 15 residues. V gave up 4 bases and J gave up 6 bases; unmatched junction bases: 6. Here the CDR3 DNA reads TGTGCCAGCAGTTACCGGGACAGGGCGGCCGGGGAGCTGTTTTTT. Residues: CASSYRDRAAGELFF.

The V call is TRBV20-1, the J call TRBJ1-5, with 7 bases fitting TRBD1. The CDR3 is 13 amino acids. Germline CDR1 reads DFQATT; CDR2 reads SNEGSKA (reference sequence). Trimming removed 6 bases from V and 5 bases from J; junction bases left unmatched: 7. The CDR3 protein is CSASTGAYQPQHF. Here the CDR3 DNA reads TGCAGTGCAAGTACAGGGGCATATCAGCCCCAGCATTTT.

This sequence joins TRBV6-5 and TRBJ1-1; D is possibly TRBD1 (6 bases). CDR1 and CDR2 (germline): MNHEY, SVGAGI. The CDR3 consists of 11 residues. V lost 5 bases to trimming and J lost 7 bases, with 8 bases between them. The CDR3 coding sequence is TGTGCCAGCAGTACACAGGGTGAAGCTTTCTTT. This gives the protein CASSTQGEAFF.

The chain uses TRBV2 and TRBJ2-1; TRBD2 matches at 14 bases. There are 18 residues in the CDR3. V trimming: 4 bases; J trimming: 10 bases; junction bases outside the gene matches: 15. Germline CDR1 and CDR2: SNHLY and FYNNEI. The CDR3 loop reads CASSARPQTSGRAGEQFF. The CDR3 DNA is TGTGCCAGCAGTGCCCGGCCTCAGACTAGCGGGAGGGCCGGAGAGCAGTTCTTC.

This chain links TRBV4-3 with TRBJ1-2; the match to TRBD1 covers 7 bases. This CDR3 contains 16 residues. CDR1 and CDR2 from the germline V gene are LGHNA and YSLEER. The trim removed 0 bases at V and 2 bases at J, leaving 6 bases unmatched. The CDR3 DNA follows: TGCGCCAGCAGCCAAGACTGGGGACAGAGAAACTATGGCTACACCTTC. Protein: CASSQDWGQRNYGYTF.

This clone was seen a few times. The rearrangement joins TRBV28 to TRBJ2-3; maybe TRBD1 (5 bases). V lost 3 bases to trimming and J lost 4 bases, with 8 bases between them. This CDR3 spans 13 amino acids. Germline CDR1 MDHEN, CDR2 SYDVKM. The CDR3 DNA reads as TGTGCCAGCAGTTTCAGGGCGCCAGATACGCAGTATTTT. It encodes CASSFRAPDTQYF. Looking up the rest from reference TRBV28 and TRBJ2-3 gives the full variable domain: DVKVTQSSRYLVKRTGEKVFLECVQDMDHENMFWYRQDPGLGLRLIYFSYDVKMKEKGDIPEGYSVSREKKERFSLILESASTNQTSMYLCASSFRAPDTQYFGPGTRLTVL.

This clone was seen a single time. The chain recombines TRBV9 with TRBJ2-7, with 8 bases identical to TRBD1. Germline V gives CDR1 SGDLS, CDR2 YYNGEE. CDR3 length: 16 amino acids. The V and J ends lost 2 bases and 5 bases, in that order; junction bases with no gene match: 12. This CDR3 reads CASSVSGQGGHDEQYF. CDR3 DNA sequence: TGTGCCAGCAGCGTCAGTGGACAGGGCGGGCACGACGAGCAGTACTTC.

DNA for the CDR3: TGTGCCAGCAGTCCTCAGACAGGTAACACTGAAGCTTTCTTT. Translated: CASSPQTGNTEAFF. The chain employs TRBV28 and TRBJ1-1; D is possibly TRBD1 (6 bases). Germline values: CDR1 MDHEN, CDR2 SYDVKM. This CDR3 region has 14 residues. Trimming shortened V by 5 bases and J by 2 bases, and 12 bases separated the two germline ends. Full variable domain (outside the CDR3, taken from reference TRBV28 and TRBJ1-1): DVKVTQSSRYLVKRTGEKVFLECVQDMDHENMFWYRQDPGLGLRLIYFSYDVKMKEKGDIPEGYSVSREKKERFSLILESASTNQTSMYLCASSPQTGNTEAFFGQGTRLTVV.

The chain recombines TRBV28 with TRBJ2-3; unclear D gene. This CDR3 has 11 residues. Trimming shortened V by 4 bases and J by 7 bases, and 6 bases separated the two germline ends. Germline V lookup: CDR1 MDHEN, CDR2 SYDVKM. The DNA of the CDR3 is TGTGCCAGCAGTTATCAGTATACGCAGTATTTT. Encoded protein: CASSYQYTQYF.

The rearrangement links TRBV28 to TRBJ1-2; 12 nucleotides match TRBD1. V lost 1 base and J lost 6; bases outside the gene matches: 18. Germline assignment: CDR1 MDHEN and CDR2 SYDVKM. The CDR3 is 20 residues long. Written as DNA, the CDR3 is TGTGCCAGCAGTTTATTGCTCTTCTCCCGGGACAGGGGGCGCGGGGATGGCTACACCTTC. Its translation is CASSLLLFSRDRGRGDGYTF.

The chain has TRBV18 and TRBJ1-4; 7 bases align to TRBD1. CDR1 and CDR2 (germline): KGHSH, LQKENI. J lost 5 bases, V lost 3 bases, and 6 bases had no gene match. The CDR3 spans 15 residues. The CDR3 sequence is CASSPMGQQNEKLFF. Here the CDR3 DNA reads TGTGCCAGCTCACCTATGGGACAGCAAAATGAAAAACTGTTTTTT.

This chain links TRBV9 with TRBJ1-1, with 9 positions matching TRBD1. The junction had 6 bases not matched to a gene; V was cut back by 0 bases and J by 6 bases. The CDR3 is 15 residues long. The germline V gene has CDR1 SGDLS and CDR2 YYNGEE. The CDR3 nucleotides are TGTGCCAGCAGCGTAGCGGGGACAGGGTGGTCTGAAGCTTTCTTT. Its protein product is CASSVAGTGWSEAFF.

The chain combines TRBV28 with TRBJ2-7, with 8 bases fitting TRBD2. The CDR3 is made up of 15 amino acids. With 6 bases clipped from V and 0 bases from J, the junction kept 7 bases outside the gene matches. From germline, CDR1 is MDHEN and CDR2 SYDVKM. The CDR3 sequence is CASRRLAPSSYEQYF. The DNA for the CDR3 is TGTGCCAGCAGACGACTAGCGCCGAGCTCCTACGAGCAGTACTTC. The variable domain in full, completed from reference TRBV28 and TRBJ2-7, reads DVKVTQSSRYLVKRTGEKVFLECVQDMDHENMFWYRQDPGLGLRLIYFSYDVKMKEKGDIPEGYSVSREKKERFSLILESASTNQTSMYLCASRRLAPSSYEQYFGPGTRLTVT.

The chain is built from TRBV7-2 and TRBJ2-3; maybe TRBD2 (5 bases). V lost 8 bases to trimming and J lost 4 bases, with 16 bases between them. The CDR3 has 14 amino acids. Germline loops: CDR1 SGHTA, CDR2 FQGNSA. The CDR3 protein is CASAKRRTADTQYF. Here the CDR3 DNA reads TGTGCCAGCGCTAAACGGAGGACGGCAGATACGCAGTATTTT.

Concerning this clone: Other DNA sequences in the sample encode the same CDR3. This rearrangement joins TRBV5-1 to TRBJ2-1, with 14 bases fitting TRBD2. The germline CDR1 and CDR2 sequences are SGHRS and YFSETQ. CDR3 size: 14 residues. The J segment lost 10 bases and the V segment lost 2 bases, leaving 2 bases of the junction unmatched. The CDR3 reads CASSLGLAGGEQFF. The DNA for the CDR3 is TGCGCCAGCAGCTTAGGACTAGCGGGAGGAGAGCAGTTCTTC.

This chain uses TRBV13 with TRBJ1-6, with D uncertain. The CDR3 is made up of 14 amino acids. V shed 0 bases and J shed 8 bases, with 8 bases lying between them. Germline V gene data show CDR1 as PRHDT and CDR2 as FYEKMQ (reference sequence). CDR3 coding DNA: TGTGCCAGCAGCTTAGGACTTCGGGATTCACCCCTCCACTTT. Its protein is CASSLGLRDSPLHF.

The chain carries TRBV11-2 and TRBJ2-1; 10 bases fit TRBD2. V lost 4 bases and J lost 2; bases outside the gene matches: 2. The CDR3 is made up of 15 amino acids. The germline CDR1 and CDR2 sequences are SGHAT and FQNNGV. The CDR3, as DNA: TGTGCCAGCAGCTCACTAGCGGGGCCCTACAATGAGCAGTTCTTC. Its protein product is CASSSLAGPYNEQFF. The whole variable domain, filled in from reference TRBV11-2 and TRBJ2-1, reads EAGVAQSPRYKIIEKRQSVAFWCNPISGHATLYWYQQILGQGPKLLIQFQNNGVVDDSQLPKDRFSAERLKGVDSTLKIQPAKLEDSAVYLCASSSLAGPYNEQFFGPGTRLTVL.

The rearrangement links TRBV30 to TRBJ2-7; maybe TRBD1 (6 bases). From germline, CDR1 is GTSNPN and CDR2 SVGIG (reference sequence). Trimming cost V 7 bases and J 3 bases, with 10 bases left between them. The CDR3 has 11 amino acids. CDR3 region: CASRDNYEQYF. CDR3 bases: TGTGCCTCCCGGGACAACTACGAGCAGTACTTC.

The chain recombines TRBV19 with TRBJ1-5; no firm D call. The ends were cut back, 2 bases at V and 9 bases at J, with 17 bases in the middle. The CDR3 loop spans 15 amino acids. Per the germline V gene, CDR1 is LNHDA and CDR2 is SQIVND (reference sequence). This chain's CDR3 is CASSIREARGRPQHF. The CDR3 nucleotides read TGTGCCAGTAGTATAAGGGAGGCCAGAGGAAGGCCCCAGCATTTT.

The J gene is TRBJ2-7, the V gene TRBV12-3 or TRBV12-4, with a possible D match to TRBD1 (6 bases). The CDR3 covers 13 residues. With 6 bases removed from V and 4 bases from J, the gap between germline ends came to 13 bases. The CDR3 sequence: CASSLGQLYEQYF. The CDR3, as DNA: TGTGCCAGCAGCCTAGGACAGCTATACGAGCAGTACTTC.

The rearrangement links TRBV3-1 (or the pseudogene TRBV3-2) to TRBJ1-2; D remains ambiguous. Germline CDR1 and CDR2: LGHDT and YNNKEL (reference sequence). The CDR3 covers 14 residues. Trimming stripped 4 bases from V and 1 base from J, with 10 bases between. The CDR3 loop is CASSPADGNYGYTF. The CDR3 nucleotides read TGTGCCAGCAGCCCAGCGGACGGTAACTATGGCTACACCTTC.

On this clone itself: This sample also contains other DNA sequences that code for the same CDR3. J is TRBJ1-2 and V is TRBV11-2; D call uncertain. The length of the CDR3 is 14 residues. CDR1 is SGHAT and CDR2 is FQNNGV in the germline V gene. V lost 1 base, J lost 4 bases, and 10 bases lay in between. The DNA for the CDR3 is TGTGCCAGCAGCTTAGGGGCGGGTACCTATGGCTACACCTTC. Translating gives CASSLGAGTYGYTF.

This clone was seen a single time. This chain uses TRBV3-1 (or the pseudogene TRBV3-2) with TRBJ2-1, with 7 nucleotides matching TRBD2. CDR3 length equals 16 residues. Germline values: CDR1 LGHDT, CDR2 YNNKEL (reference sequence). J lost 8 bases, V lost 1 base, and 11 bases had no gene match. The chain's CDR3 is CASSQGGAGVWYEQFF. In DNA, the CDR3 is TGTGCCAGCAGCCAAGGGGGCGCGGGAGTTTGGTATGAGCAGTTCTTC.

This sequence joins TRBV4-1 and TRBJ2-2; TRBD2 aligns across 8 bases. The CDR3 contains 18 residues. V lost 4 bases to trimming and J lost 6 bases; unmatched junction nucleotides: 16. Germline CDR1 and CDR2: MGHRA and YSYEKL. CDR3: CASSRKAPGLESSGELFF. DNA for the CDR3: TGCGCCAGCAGCCGCAAAGCTCCGGGACTAGAATCGTCCGGGGAGCTGTTTTTT.

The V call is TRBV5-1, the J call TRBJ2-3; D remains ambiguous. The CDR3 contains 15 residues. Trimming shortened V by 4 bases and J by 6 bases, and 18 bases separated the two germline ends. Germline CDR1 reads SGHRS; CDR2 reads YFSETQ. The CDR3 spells CASSLDGYRFDTQYF. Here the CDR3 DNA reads TGCGCCAGCAGCCTGGACGGGTATCGTTTCGATACGCAGTATTTT. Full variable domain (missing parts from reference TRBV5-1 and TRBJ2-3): KAGVTQTPRYLIKTRGQQVTLSCSPISGHRSVSWYQQTPGQGLQFLFEYFSETQRNKGNFPGRFSGRQFSNSRSEMNVSTLELGDSALYLCASSLDGYRFDTQYFGPGTRLTVL.

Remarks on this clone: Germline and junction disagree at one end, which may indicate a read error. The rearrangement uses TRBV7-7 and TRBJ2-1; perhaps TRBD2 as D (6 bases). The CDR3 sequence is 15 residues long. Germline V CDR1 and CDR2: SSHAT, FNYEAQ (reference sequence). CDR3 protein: CASSFSREKYNEQFF. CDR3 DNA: TGTGCTAGCAGCTTCAGCCGGGAGAAATACAATGAGCAGTTCTTC.